This is a list of T cell receptor beta chains from one sample in a study of blood T cell repertoires in COVID-19. Repertoires were generated with immunoSEQ multiplex PCR, while TCRdb's copy carries only in-frame clones and drops some. The table lists about 150,000 clones, around 86% of them singletons. The sample consisted of PBMCs or T cells enriched from blood (not recorded which). Receptors originate from a man in his fifties or sixties who had recovered from COVID-19. The CDR3 runs from the conserved cysteine through the conserved F or W. Each record gives: V gene, J gene, CDR3 protein.

TRBV7-9	TRBJ1-1	CASSLASAGNTEAFF
TRBV6-5	TRBJ1-2	CASSYGGAWYGYTF
TRBV7-2	TRBJ2-7	CASSLPLSGVYEQYF
TRBV7-2	TRBJ2-1	CASSISGSLDYNEQFF
TRBV9	TRBJ1-4	CASSVGVGGVDNEKLFF
TRBV7-8	TRBJ2-1	CASTPGTSYNEQFF
TRBV29-1	TRBJ2-3	CSVEGSYSTDTQYF
TRBV19	TRBJ1-5	CASSMLGSNQPQHF
TRBV21-1	TRBJ2-3	CASSKWWQGLADTQYF
TRBV7-2	TRBJ1-3	CASSTGAGNTIYF
TRBV19	TRBJ1-2	CASIQAGGFYGYTF
TRBV19	TRBJ1-2	CASSIGTELTYGYTF
TRBV5-1	TRBJ2-7	CASSPPLTGGPGEQYF
TRBV24-1	TRBJ2-3	CPKLGERPDTQYF
TRBV18	TRBJ2-2	CASSFGGRGTGELFF
TRBV9	TRBJ2-1	CASSPSPDRHEQFF
TRBV7-9	TRBJ1-6	CASSSDGGYNSPLHF
TRBV7-9	TRBJ2-3	CATGEGRDTQYF
TRBV7-9	TRBJ2-3	CASSLGLASDTQYF
TRBV6-5	TRBJ2-6	CASSRQGAGANVLTF
TRBV13	TRBJ2-5	CASSRRESSETQYF
TRBV9	TRBJ2-7	CASSPSFGTSGRSAYEQYF
TRBV2	TRBJ2-2	CASSLDSPNTGELFF
TRBV18	TRBJ1-2	CASSSSDRPLYGYTF
TRBV19	TRBJ1-1	CASSMQGRTEAFF
TRBV18	TRBJ2-5	CASSPIDGKETQYF
TRBV6-2/TRBV6-3	TRBJ1-5	CASTPGARGSNQPQHF
TRBV6-5	TRBJ2-7	CASRAPGTGTYEQYF
TRBV27	TRBJ1-6	CASSSRGHYGGGNSPLHF
TRBV7-6	TRBJ1-5	CASSNTGVQPQHF
TRBV28	TRBJ1-3	CASLGTGTPSGNTIYF
TRBV9	TRBJ1-1	CASSADGEGSFRNTEAFF
TRBV29-1	TRBJ1-2	CSVALERGRIYGYTF
TRBV28	TRBJ1-5	CASTPDPRKQGIENQPQHF
TRBV27	TRBJ2-7	CASSSGSSYEQYF
TRBV18	TRBJ1-6	CASSPQRGGRMENSPLHF
TRBV5-4	TRBJ1-6	CASSPKTQGGNSPLHF
TRBV7-2	TRBJ1-1	CASSWAGRNTEAFF
TRBV24-1	TRBJ1-5	CATSDYRTNQPQHF
TRBV5-4	TRBJ2-7	CASSLEGGRAYEQYF
TRBV7-9	TRBJ2-2	CASSLVRLAGVSNTGELFF
TRBV5-1	TRBJ2-3	CASSGQGATDTQYF
TRBV28	TRBJ2-5	CASSFLRGKGETQYF
TRBV5-1	TRBJ1-4	CASSSRGTNEKLFF
TRBV2	TRBJ1-1	CASTGDWNTEAFF
TRBV7-9	TRBJ1-4	CASSLTTGFLANEKLFF
TRBV24-1	TRBJ1-6	CATSDPGQNSPLHF
TRBV7-2	TRBJ2-3	CASSLDAGLDTQYF
TRBV24-1	TRBJ1-1	CATRGGVMNTEAFF